This TCR beta chain was documented in a study of shared clonotypes between healthy human individuals (dated by TCRdb to about 2020). Regarding the study in general: Two women and a few men aged 18 to 49 years were included in the cohort. For each donor, CD4 naive and CD4 memory were each given three plates, CD8 naive was given two plates, and CD8 memory was given one plate. The study deeply sequenced blood TCR repertoires of about 5 healthy adults to estimate repertoire size and the extent of clonotype sharing between individuals. To increase sequencing depth and limit assay-specific biases, TCR repertoire library preparation and sequencing were carried out by different laboratories using diverse techniques. Each donor's leukapheresis produced roughly between about 0.9 and 9.5 billion PBMCs. Overall study results and their limits: Sampling was restricted to blood, and TCR repertoires in tissue are likely to differ from TCR repertoires in blood. Even with the large sequencing depth, rarefaction of the sorted-subset datasets indicated that sequencing was incomplete. Naive subsets generally had larger estimated clonotype richness than memory subsets did. Based on pairwise subsampling, the degree of clonotype sharing among donors was expected to be affected by sequencing depth. Compared with non-shared clonotypes, the clonotypes found in all four sorted-subset donors had higher generation probabilities. Sharing across a few donors was observed for approximately 5% of naive CD4, over 3% of naive CD8, about 2.3% of memory CD4, and over 0.3% of memory CD8 clonotypes. Because the study included a small number of donors, the genetic and exposure-history diversity represented was limited.

TCR CDR3 regions were amplified from genomic DNA by multiplex PCR using the deep immunoSEQ assay. For each cell subset, the extracted genomic DNA was distributed evenly across all wells of several immunoSEQ 96-well plates, and each plate served as one replicate. For sorted subsets, approximately 200 ng of genomic DNA, equivalent to tens of thousands of T cell genomes, went into each replicate PCR. Purified libraries were quantified with a Qubit 3.0 fluorometer, sized on a Bioanalyzer 2100, and re-quantified with the KAPA Library Quantification kit. Every immunoSEQ 96-well plate was sequenced on a dedicated single-read 150-cycle Illumina NextSeq 550 flow cell. In the authors' own workflow: Because the immunoSEQ output included only junctional sequences and no quality scores, the filtering could not be the same as the filtering used for full-length reads. To assign V/J genes and CDR3, sequences were annotated using PyIR, a Python wrapper for IgBLAST v1.9, with IMGT germline references. Any read was removed if the V/J assignment was weak (E-value above 1e-6), the CDR3 was missing, or the read contained stop codons, out-of-frame junctions, or ambiguous translated residues. A V3J clonotype was defined by an identical inferred V gene, J gene, and CDR3 amino acid sequence. Percentage overlap between repertoires was calculated by dividing the number of shared unique clonotypes by the size of the smaller repertoire. Richness of each repertoire was evaluated using RTK rarefaction, the Chao1 estimator, and Recon v2.1 estimates of unobserved clonotypes. Generation probabilities were computed with OLGA for all TCRbeta clonotypes obtained by the gDNA method from several donors. Not all clones reach the TCRdb copy of this immuneACCESS table, which keeps in-frame sequences only. Checked studies attribute under half of the gap to unresolved V genes and leave the rest unexplained. The V and J calls and clone size are taken from that table; D and trimming were inferred from the DNA. Recorded for this sample are millions of clones; around nine tenths of them occurred a single time. Over 0.12% of the sample lies in the top ten.

Donors were healthy HIV-negative adults with no recently reported acute infections or vaccinations. All donors were Caucasian adults living in Nashville, Tennessee, USA. CD4+ T cells were enriched through magnetic negative selection, after which naive cells were positively selected on CD45RA and the remaining negative fraction served as the memory subset. After blood collection by leukapheresis, PBMCs were isolated using Ficoll-Histopaque density gradient centrifugation and then cryopreserved in the vapor phase of liquid nitrogen. Purity and quantity of every magnetically sorted T cell population were checked by analytical flow cytometry. Genomic DNA was isolated from each sorted fraction and quantified by UV absorbance on a Nanodrop 2000c. Taken from cysteine to phenylalanine, the CDR3 has 15 residues. Only the CDR3 DNA stays, 45 bases, in frame from base 1. V is shortened by 1 base, J by 7 bases, and the region joining them spans 17 bases. Sequences MDHEN (CDR1) and SYDVKM (CDR2) are obtained from the germline V gene.

About this clone: Its antigen is still unknown. The record has no base qualities; no much larger clone is one base away.

Rearrangement joined TRBV28 to TRBJ2-7; confidence is insufficient to name the D gene. The sequence was obtained from a man between 18 and 35 years old in good health. Material for sequencing was naive CD4+ T cells sorted from blood. This specimen's cell subset or site label, per the study, means: CD45RA+ positively selected. The CDR3 sequence is CASSLSPGLVWEQYF. The base sequence is TGTGCCAGCAGTTTATCCCCTGGGTTAGTTTGGGAGCAGTACTTC.